This TCR beta chain was documented in a study of T-cell reconstitution after alpha-beta-depleted transplantation in children. Germline V lookup: CDR1 SGHRS, CDR2 YFSETQ. CDR3 length: 15 residues. Trimming removed 0 bases from V and 8 bases from J; junction bases left unmatched: 8. Researchers prepared the TCRbeta library using unique molecular identifiers, the study reports. Via MiXCR, TCRdb re-called the PCR reads, giving one row per CDR3 protein. The sample yields 5,500 to 8,000 distinct CDR3 sequences, about a sixth seen once. General study findings and limits: Where alpha-beta T cells came from about two months after transplant was reportedly several hundred expanded graft clones. At one year after transplant, newly produced T cells mostly accounted for T-cell counts and diversity.

This clonotype is labeled medium-sized. Its specificity is unknown. This sequence was found in a boy under 10 years old with acute lymphoblastic leukemia, due to receive a stem cell transplant. The chain is built from TRBV5-1 and TRBJ2-1; the match to TRBD1 covers 7 bases. Sequencing was performed on PBMCs, taken before TCRalphabeta/CD19-depleted stem cell transplant. CDR3 protein: CASSLEGIGGHEQFF. Here the CDR3 DNA reads TGCGCCAGCAGCTTGGAGGGAATAGGGGGCCATGAGCAGTTCTTC.